This is a list of T cell receptor beta chains from one sample in a study of T cell responses to AZD1222 COVID-19 vaccine. Generated by immunoSEQ multiplex PCR, the TCRdb table keeps only in-frame clones and is missing some. The sample holds 140,000 to 150,000 clones, over 75% seen once. The sequencing here drew on peripheral blood, taken on day 0 of AZD1222 vaccination. Receptors originate from an adult in good health. Both conserved end residues are trimmed from each CDR3. D genes are given only for firm matches. Some rows have no size entry. The others give once, few or many, or a class for an expanded clone.

abundance	v_gene	d_gene	j_gene	CDR3aa
.	TRBV24-1	.	TRBJ1-2	ATSDYRGDNYT
.	TRBV15	.	TRBJ2-3	ATSRDRGPGDTQY
.	TRBV18	TRBD1	TRBJ1-2	ASSPGTGADWDYGYT
.	TRBV7-2	TRBD2	TRBJ2-5	ASSLRSSGRLGQETQY
.	TRBV3-1/TRBV3-2	TRBD1	TRBJ1-2	ASSHARTGYGYT
.	TRBV3-1/TRBV3-2	.	TRBJ1-2	ASSQEGTWGEEDGYT
.	TRBV7-2	.	TRBJ1-5	ASSLEGGSNQPQH
.	TRBV5-6	.	TRBJ2-1	ASSFLGNNEQF
.	TRBV7-9	TRBD1	TRBJ1-1	ASSETGVLTEAF
once	TRBV7-9	TRBD1	TRBJ1-2	ASSGTAGTGGEWSYGYT
.	TRBV18	.	TRBJ1-5	ASSPLEGNNQPQH
.	TRBV3-1/TRBV3-2	.	TRBJ1-5	ASSQGTAYSNQPQH
once	TRBV12-3/TRBV12-4	.	TRBJ2-7	ASSLGYLGEQY
once	TRBV28	TRBD1	TRBJ1-5	ASNYDRGGQPQH
.	TRBV7-3	.	TRBJ2-3	ASRRDFTDTQY
.	TRBV3-1/TRBV3-2	TRBD1	TRBJ1-4	ASSQGTGQGASEKLF
.	TRBV5-1	.	TRBJ2-3	ASSNARGMADTQY
.	TRBV7-2	.	TRBJ2-5	ASSLGTLVETQY
.	TRBV12-3/TRBV12-4	.	TRBJ1-2	ASSLARQYGYT
.	TRBV5-1	.	TRBJ1-4	ASSLRGNEKLF